Presented here are 7 T cell receptor beta chains from one specimen sequenced in a study of blood T cell repertoires in COVID-19. Libraries were prepared by immunoSEQ multiplex PCR; TCRdb keeps only in-frame clonotypes and omits some of them. The sample carries about 40,000 clones, roughly 85% recorded once. Sequenced input: peripheral blood. These receptors were taken from a human donor in a cohort sampled during active COVID-19.

The chain couples TRBV5-1 to TRBJ1-4; 11 bases match TRBD1. CDR3 size: 16 residues. Germline values: CDR1 SGHRS, CDR2 YFSETQ. V shed 4 bases, J shed 4 bases, and the junction held 6 bases outside the gene matches. CDR3 region: CASSPGQGAGNEKLFF. The CDR3 DNA reads TGCGCCAGCAGCCCCGGACAGGGGGCTGGTAATGAAAAACTGTTTTTT.

This clone was seen a few times. V is TRBV7-9 and J is TRBJ2-3; 11 bases align to TRBD1. V shed 7 bases, J shed 4 bases, and the junction held 10 bases outside the gene matches. Germline lookup yields CDR1 SEHNR and CDR2 FQNEAQ (reference sequence). There are 16 residues in the CDR3. The chain's CDR3 is CASTLIGTGGSDTQYF. In nucleotides, the CDR3 is TGTGCCAGCACCTTGATTGGGACAGGGGGATCAGATACGCAGTATTTT.

A few counts support this clone. The chain couples TRBV4-1 to TRBJ2-3, with TRBD2 matching over 7 bases. The V segment lost 1 base and the J segment 4 bases; nucleotides outside the gene matches: 5. The V gene's germline CDR1 is MGHRA and CDR2 YSYEKL. The CDR3 length is 15 residues. As DNA, the CDR3 is TGCGCCAGCAGCCAAGTGGCGGGGGTTTCAGATACGCAGTATTTT. Its protein is CASSQVAGVSDTQYF.

This chain uses TRBV2 with TRBJ2-1; D might be TRBD2 (6 bases). V was shortened by 5 bases and J by 10 bases, with 15 bases between the two germline ends. Germline CDR1 and CDR2: SNHLY and FYNNEI. The CDR3 covers 13 residues. The CDR3 coding sequence is TGTGCCAGCAGTATGGACGAGCGGGCGGAGCAGTTCTTC. Protein: CASSMDERAEQFF.

The CDR3 nucleotides read TGCGCCAGCAGCTTGTCAGGGGGAGAAGATACGCAGTATTTT. Its protein product is CASSLSGGEDTQYF. The chain joins TRBV5-1 to TRBJ2-3; 7 bases map to TRBD1. The CDR3 contains 14 residues. Germline V gene sequence: CDR1 SGHRS, CDR2 YFSETQ. The V segment lost 1 base and the J segment 5 bases; nucleotides outside the gene matches: 4.

This clone was picked up one time. The J gene is TRBJ1-6, the V gene TRBV3-1 (or the pseudogene TRBV3-2); maybe TRBD1 (5 bases). Looked up from germline, CDR1 is LGHDT and CDR2 is YNNKEL (reference sequence). This CDR3 has 15 residues. Trimming took off 6 bases at V and 8 bases at J, with 17 bases between the two ends. CDR3 region: CASSPSGGVDSPLHF. The CDR3 DNA is TGTGCCAGCAGTCCCTCGGGAGGGGTTGATTCACCCCTCCACTTT.

This clone was picked up one time. The chain carries TRBV2 and TRBJ2-3, with 15 bases matching TRBD2. Looked up from germline, CDR1 is SNHLY and CDR2 is FYNNEI. This CDR3 spans 17 amino acids. V was clipped by 8 bases and J by 0 bases; unmatched bases: 6. CDR3 nucleotides: TGTGCCAGCCGCGGACTAGCGGGGGGGAGAAGCACAGATACGCAGTATTTT. Protein product: CASRGLAGGRSTDTQYF.